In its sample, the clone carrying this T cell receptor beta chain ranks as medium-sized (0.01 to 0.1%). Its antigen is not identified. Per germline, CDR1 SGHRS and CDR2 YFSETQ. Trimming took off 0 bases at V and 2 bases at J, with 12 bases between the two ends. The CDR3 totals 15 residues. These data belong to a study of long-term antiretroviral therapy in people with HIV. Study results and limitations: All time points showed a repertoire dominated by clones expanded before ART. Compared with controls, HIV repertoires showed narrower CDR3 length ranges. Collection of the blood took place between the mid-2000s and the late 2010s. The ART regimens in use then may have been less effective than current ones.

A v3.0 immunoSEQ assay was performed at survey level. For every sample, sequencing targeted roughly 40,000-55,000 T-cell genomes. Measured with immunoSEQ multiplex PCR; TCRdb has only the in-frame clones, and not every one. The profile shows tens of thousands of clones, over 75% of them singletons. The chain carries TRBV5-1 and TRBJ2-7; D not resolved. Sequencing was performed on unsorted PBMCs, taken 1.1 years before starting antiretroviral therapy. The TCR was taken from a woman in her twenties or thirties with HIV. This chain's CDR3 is CASSLEYGVAYEQYF. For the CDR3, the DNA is TGCGCCAGCAGCTTGGAATACGGAGTGGCCTACGAGCAGTACTTC.